Listed below are T cell receptor beta chains from one sample, sequenced in a study of blood T cell repertoires in COVID-19. Sequencing used immunoSEQ multiplex PCR; TCRdb keeps in-frame clones, though not all of them. The sample contains about 180,000 clones, 70% to 85% of which appear only once. Sequencing was done on a sample of PBMCs or T cells enriched from blood (not recorded which). The receptors were gathered from a man aged 45 to 65 who had recovered from COVID-19. The CDR3 runs from the conserved cysteine through the conserved F or W. The order of the fields is V gene, D gene, CDR3 protein. The D gene is left open where the match is weak.

>TRBV30|TRBD1
CAWSGIRKGASGELFF
>TRBV5-1|NA
CASSHQVQGAEAFF
>TRBV7-9|NA
CASSGEAENTGELFF
>TRBV3-1/TRBV3-2|NA
CASSQAFDSALHF
>TRBV7-8|TRBD2
CASSLYGTGGVINF
>TRBV11-3|NA
CASSGGALFTDTQYF
>TRBV19|TRBD1
CASAGGVGETQYF
>TRBV5-4|TRBD1
CASRAGGQGSLQETQYF
>TRBV7-9|NA
CASSESGEKLFF
>TRBV2|TRBD1
CATKGTGSGEQYF
>TRBV3-1/TRBV3-2|NA
CASSPRSGELFF
>TRBV4-2|NA
CASSQRRGGSTDTQYF
>TRBV5-1|NA
CASSRQVRDEQFF
>TRBV7-8|NA
CASSLRGSSSYNSPLHF
>TRBV6-5|NA
CAKKAGEGSGNTIYF
>TRBV3-1/TRBV3-2|NA
CASNSPSTNEKLFF
>TRBV28|NA
CASSLGTVGTDTQYF
>TRBV9|TRBD2
CASSGGLAGEQYF
>TRBV7-9|NA
CASSSSGVSYEQYF
>TRBV5-1|TRBD2
CASSSKRGDTDTQYF
>TRBV27|NA
CASSLRGEKLFF
>TRBV2|TRBD1
CASSAQGSNTEAFF
>TRBV20-1|NA
CSATGNYGYTF
>TRBV19|TRBD1
CASSVAGTGATYGYTF
>TRBV7-2|NA
CASSGGGLMNTEAFF
>TRBV7-9|NA
CASSLEGVGRGYGYTF
>TRBV7-8|NA
CASSLETGRYTEAFF
>TRBV9|NA
CASSVTPSGLGNTIYF
>TRBV27|NA
CASSLDRSREQYF
>TRBV4-2|NA
CASSQAHGPQGTGELFF
>TRBV7-3|TRBD2
CASSLGGGAPNEQFF
>TRBV5-1|TRBD2
CASSLLAEKYNEQFF
>TRBV27|NA
CASSFRVGDTIYF
>TRBV5-1|TRBD1
CASSPGTANYGYTF
>TRBV5-4|NA
CASSLGQPNYGYTF
>TRBV7-8|NA
CASSLARGSASPLHF
>TRBV19|TRBD1
CASSPGQGWAGELFF
>TRBV24-1|TRBD2
CATSDGGAYSGELFF
>TRBV7-9|NA
CASRLTGNGYTF
>TRBV30|NA
CAYTTGNSNQPQHF
>TRBV5-4|TRBD1
CASSPGQGSPKRDGYTF
>TRBV21-1|NA
CASSSRPGQGPSEQYF
>TRBV5-6|NA
CASSLALYTGELFF
>TRBV7-9|TRBD1
CASSLGGDRVDYGYTF
>TRBV3-1/TRBV3-2|TRBD1
CASSRSGTAASNQPQHF
>TRBV14|NA
CASSQKLGGSGNTIYF
>TRBV6-5|NA
CASSYKDSSSYEQYF
>TRBV12-2|NA
CASRFQGDRQPQHF
>TRBV10-1|TRBD1
CASMKGQGFGELFF
>TRBV6-4|TRBD1
CASSDATGTTEAFF
>TRBV5-1|TRBD1
CASSDRVGDEQFF
>TRBV10-1|NA
CASSGGEGGSPLHF
>TRBV15|TRBD2
CATSSRPGLAGVEQFF
>TRBV29-1|TRBD1
CSVEGTGLRESEQFF
>TRBV9|NA
CASSPSTRGVYGYTF
>TRBV7-9|NA
CASSLSRTNEKLFF
>TRBV5-6|NA
CASSSPYGYTF
>TRBV19|TRBD1
CASSLRTGGNPTNEKLFF